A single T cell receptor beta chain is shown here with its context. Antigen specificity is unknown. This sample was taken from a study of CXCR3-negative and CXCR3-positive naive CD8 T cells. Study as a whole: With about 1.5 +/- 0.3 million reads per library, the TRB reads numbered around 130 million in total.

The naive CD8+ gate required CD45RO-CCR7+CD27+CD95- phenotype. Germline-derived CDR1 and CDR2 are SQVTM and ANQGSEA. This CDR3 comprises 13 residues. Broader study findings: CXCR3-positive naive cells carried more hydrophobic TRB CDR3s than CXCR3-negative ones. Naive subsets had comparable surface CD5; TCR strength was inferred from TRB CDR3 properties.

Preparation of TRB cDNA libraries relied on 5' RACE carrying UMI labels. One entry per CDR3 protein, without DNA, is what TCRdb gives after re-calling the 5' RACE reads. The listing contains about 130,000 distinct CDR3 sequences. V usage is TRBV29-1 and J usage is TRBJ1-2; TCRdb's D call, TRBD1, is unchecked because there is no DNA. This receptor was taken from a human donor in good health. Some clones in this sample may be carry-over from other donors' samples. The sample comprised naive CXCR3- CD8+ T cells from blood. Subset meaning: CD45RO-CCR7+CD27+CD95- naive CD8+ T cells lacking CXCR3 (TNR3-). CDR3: CSDTGGSNYGYTF.